One TCR beta chain is described in this entry. The antigen is unknown. TCR alpha and beta CDR3 regions were amplified from RNA using iRepertoire nested multiplex PCR. Tissue mRNA or PBMC total RNA, about 85-400 ng, went into one-step reverse transcription and amplification. TCRdb independently ran MiXCR on the multiplex PCR reads; one entry per CDR3 protein. The profile covers roughly 200,000 distinct CDR3 sequences, with about 46% appearing a single time and over 4% taken by the ten largest. The CDR3 sequence is 16 residues long. Germline trimming cut 2 bases from V and 4 bases from J; bases unmatched to any gene: 3. Germline-derived CDR1 and CDR2 are SGHAT and FQNNGV. This sample was included in a study of glioma-infiltrating T cells. Whole-study results and caveats: Very few CDR3 sequences were shared between tissue and blood. Above-expected tissue-blood divergence occurred in all gliomas, most in low-grade ones.

The clonotype originates from a human donor with low-grade glioma or glioblastoma, undergoing nonglioma brain surgery, or in good health (not recorded which). V is TRBV11-2 and J is TRBJ2-1; TRBD2 matches at 12 bases. Material: glioma tissue, nonneoplastic brain tissue, or PBMCs (not recorded which). CDR3 region: CASSLLTSGSYNEQFF. As DNA, the CDR3 is TGTGCCAGCAGCTTACTGACTAGCGGGAGTTACAATGAGCAGTTCTTC.